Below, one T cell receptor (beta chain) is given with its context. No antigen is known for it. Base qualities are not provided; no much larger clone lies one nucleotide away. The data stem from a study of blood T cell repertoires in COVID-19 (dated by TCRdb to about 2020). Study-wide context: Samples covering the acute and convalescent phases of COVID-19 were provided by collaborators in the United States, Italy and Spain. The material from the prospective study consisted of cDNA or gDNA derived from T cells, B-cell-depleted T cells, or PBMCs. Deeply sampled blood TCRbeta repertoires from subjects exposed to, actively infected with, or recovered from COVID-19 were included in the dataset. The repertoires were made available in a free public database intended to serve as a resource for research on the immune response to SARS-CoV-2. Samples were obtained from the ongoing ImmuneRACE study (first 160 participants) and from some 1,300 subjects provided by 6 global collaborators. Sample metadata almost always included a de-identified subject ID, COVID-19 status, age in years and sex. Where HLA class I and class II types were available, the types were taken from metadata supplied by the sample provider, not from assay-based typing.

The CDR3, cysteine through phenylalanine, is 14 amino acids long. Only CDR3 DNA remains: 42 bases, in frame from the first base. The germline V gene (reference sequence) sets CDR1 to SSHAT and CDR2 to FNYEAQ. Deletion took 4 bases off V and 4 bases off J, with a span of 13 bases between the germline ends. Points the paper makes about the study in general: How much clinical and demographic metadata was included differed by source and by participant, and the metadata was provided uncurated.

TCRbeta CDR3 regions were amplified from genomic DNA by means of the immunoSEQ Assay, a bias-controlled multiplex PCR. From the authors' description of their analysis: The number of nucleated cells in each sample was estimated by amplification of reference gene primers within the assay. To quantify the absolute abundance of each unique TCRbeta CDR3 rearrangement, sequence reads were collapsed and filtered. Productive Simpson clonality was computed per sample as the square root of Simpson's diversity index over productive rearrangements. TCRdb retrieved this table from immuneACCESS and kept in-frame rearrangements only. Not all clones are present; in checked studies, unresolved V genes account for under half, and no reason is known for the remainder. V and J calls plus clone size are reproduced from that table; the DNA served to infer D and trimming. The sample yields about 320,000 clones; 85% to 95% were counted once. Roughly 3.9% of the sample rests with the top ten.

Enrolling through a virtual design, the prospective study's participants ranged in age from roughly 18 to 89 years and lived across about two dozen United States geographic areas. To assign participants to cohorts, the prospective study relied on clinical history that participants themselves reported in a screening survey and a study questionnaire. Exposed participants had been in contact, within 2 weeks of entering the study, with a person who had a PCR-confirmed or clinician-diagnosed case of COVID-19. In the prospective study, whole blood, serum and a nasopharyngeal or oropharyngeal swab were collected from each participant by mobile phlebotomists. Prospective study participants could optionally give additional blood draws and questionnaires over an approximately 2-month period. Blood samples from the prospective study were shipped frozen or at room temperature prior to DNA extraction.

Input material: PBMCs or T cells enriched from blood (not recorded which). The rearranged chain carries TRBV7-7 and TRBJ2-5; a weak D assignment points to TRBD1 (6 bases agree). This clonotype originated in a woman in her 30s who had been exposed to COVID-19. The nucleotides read TGTGCCAGCAGCTCCACAGGGCCTGGAGAGACCCAGTACTTC. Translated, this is CASSSTGPGETQYF.